What follows describes a single T cell receptor (beta chain). The antigen remains unidentified. Trimming pared 3 bases from V and 2 bases from J, leaving 14 bases between. The CDR3 runs 15 residues. CDR1 SNHLY and CDR2 FYNNEI come from the germline V gene. Sequencing used immunoSEQ multiplex PCR; TCRdb keeps in-frame clones, though not all of them. The table records 950,000 to 1,300,000 clones, about 77% of them present only once. The source of the sample is a study of shared clonotypes between healthy human individuals. Study-level information: Each donor had three CD4 naive, three CD4 memory, two CD8 naive and one CD8 memory plate.

Study results and caveats: Large depth notwithstanding, sorted-subset sequencing proved incomplete by rarefaction. Generation probabilities were higher for clonotypes shared across all four sorted-subset donors than for unshared ones.

This chain connects TRBV2 to TRBJ2-7, with a weak D call TRBD2 (5 bases). The sequenced material came from memory CD4+ T cells sorted from blood. The subset here: CD45RA-negative fraction. The receptor was isolated from a man younger than 35 in good health. The CDR3 DNA reads TGTGCCAGCAGTGAGGGTGGGAGCCGCACCTACGAGCAGTACTTC. This gives the protein CASSEGGSRTYEQYF.